This TCR beta chain was obtained from a study of regulatory T cells in long-lasting Graves disease. Study-wide findings and caveats: The study found TRBV28, TRBJ1-2 and TRBJ2-5 favored in persistent disease. Less diverse TCR repertoires were seen in persistent Graves' patients than in newly diagnosed ones.

iRepertoire HTBI primers and Arm-PCR of CDR3 regions built TCR beta libraries. MiXCR was run by TCRdb on the multiplex PCR reads, yielding one entry per CDR3 protein. The table has roughly 400,000 distinct CDR3 sequences, around 20% seen once. The CDR3 extends over 18 amino acids. Germline values: CDR1 KGHSH, CDR2 LQKENI. The germline V and J ends were trimmed by 3 bases and 2 bases, with 19 bases remaining between them. Concerning this clonotype itself: Antigen: not known.

Stated time point: persistent/refractory GD, antithyroid drugs over 5 years with positive TRAb. RNA from PBMCs was the source of the TCR library. Doctors identified Graves' disease using the American Thyroid Association guidelines. This clonotype originated in a female donor with Graves disease. The source material was peripheral blood mononuclear cells (PBMCs), sampled when the disease was refractory, from a patient treated with antithyroid drugs. The chain couples TRBV18 to TRBJ2-2; no definite D call. CDR3 in amino acids: CASSPNRLDPLNTGELFF. The CDR3 DNA sequence: TGTGCCAGCTCACCTAACCGGCTGGACCCACTTAACACCGGGGAGCTGTTTTTT.